The 8 T cell receptor beta chains in this list originate from one sample, sequenced in a study of T-cell memory formation after mild COVID-19. TCRdb re-called the 5' RACE reads with MiXCR, one entry per CDR3 protein. The repertoire consists of around 420,000 distinct CDR3 sequences, with around 24% occurring once and the leading ten covering 8.8%. Sequenced sample: PBMCs or a T cell subset sorted from them (not recorded which). The receptors stem from an adult woman who had mild COVID-19 (a few samples of this study predate the infection). Cell type and time point are not known.

A note on this clonotype: An end of the junction differs from the germline gene, which may be a read error. The J gene is TRBJ1-2, the V gene TRBV20-1; D is possibly TRBD1 (6 bases). Germline CDR1 is DFQATT and CDR2 is SNEGSKA (reference sequence). The CDR3 covers 13 residues. The CDR3 sequence is CSAPVSGAGGYIF. For the CDR3, the DNA is TGCAGTGCCCCTGTGTCGGGGGCGGGGGGCTACATCTTC.

This clonotype was seen only a few times. The chain combines TRBV18 with TRBJ2-5; maybe TRBD2 (6 bases). Per germline, CDR1 KGHSH and CDR2 LQKENI. Trimming stripped 4 bases from V and 0 bases from J, with 9 bases between. The CDR3 extends over 14 amino acids. Here the CDR3 reads CASSQDYDQETQYF. CDR3 in DNA: TGTGCCAGCTCACAGGACTACGACCAAGAGACCCAGTACTTC.

This sequence joins TRBV4-2 and TRBJ1-3; unclear D gene. CDR3 length: 14 residues. Trimming left V 1 base short and J 3 bases short, with 7 bases between. Germline V CDR1 and CDR2: LGHNA, YNFKEQ. This CDR3 is CASSQVGFGNTIYF. For the CDR3, the DNA is TGTGCCAGCAGCCAAGTTGGGTTTGGAAACACCATATATTTT.

This rearrangement joins TRBV20-1 to TRBJ2-7; unclear D gene. V dropped 0 bases and J dropped 3 bases, with 6 bases sitting between them. Germline V CDR1 and CDR2: DFQATT, SNEGSKA (reference sequence). This CDR3 comprises 12 residues. This chain's CDR3 is CSAREENYEQYF. The DNA of the CDR3 is TGCAGTGCTAGAGAGGAAAACTACGAGCAGTACTTC.

The V and J genes are TRBV9 and TRBJ1-1; D not resolved. The germline V gene encodes CDR1 SGDLS and CDR2 YYNGEE. This CDR3 has 14 amino acids. V lost 3 bases and J 3 bases, leaving 12 bases between the germline ends. The CDR3 nucleotides read TGTGCCAGCAGCGGAAGGAATAGTGACACTGAAGCTTTCTTT. It codes for CASSGRNSDTEAFF. Combining the CDR3 with reference TRBV9 and TRBJ1-1 gives the whole variable domain DSGVTQTPKHLITATGQRVTLRCSPRSGDLSVYWYQQSLDQGLQFLIQYYNGEERAKGNILERFSAQQFPDLHSELNLSSLELGDSALYFCASSGRNSDTEAFFGQGTRLTVV.

This clonotype has a handful of counts. The rearrangement uses TRBV7-9 and TRBJ2-7; 8 bases line up with TRBD2. The V segment lost 6 bases and the J segment 1 base; nucleotides outside the gene matches: 11. CDR3 size: 16 residues. Germline V gene lookup returns CDR1 SEHNR and CDR2 FQNEAQ (reference sequence). The chain's CDR3 is CASRDLGAGASYEQYF. CDR3 in DNA: TGTGCCAGCAGGGATCTGGGAGCGGGAGCATCCTACGAGCAGTACTTC.

The chain recombines TRBV3-1 with TRBJ2-2, with 8 bases fitting TRBD2. The CDR3 runs to 14 residues. The V gene's germline CDR1 is LGHDT and CDR2 YNNKEL (reference sequence). The V gene end was trimmed by 3 bases and the J gene end by 5 bases; junction bases not matched to a gene: 2. The CDR3 region has the DNA TGTGCCAGCAGCCATACTAGCGGTACCGGGGAGCTGTTTTTT. Translated: CASSHTSGTGELFF.

This chain links TRBV10-3 with TRBJ2-2; 11 bases line up with TRBD2. Germline V CDR1 and CDR2: ENHRY, SYGVKD. After removal of 10 bases from V and 5 bases from J, the junction contained 21 bases not matched to a gene. This CDR3 spans 19 amino acids. The CDR3, as DNA: TGTGCCACCTCCCAACCTGATCTAGCGGGGGGCCTACTTACCGGGGAGCTGTTTTTT. Translating it yields CATSQPDLAGGLLTGELFF.